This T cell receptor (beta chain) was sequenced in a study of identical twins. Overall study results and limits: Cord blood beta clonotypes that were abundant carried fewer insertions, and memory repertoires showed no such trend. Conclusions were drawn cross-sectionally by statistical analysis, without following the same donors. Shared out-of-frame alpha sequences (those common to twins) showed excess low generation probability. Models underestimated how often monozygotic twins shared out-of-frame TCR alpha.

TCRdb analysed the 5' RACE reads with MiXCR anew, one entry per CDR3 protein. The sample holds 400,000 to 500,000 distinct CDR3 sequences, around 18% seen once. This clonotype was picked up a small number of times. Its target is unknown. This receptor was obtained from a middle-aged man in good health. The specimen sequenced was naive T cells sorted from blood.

The CDR3 loop reads CASSLTAGGPGNEQFF. The CDR3 DNA follows: TGTGCCAGCAGCTTAACGGCGGGGGGGCCCGGTAATGAGCAGTTCTTC. The chain has TRBV7-9 and TRBJ2-1; the match to TRBD2 covers 9 bases. Per the germline V gene, CDR1 is SEHNR and CDR2 is FQNEAQ (reference sequence). J was trimmed by 7 bases and V by 2 bases; bases with no gene match: 9. This CDR3 is 16 amino acids long.